These 14 T cell receptor beta chains share one sample of origin, sequenced in a study of T-cell reconstitution after alpha-beta-depleted transplantation in children. Preparation of the TCRbeta library involved a method that used unique molecular identifiers. TCRdb reprocessed the PCR reads with MiXCR, giving one entry per CDR3 protein. The sample lists 150,000 to 250,000 distinct CDR3 sequences, approximately 6.8% occurring once. Sequenced here: PBMCs, sampled before TCRalphabeta/CD19-depleted stem cell transplant. The receptors derive from a girl less than two years old with combined immunodeficiency, due to receive a stem cell transplant.

This clonotype came up many times. The chain combines TRBV28 with TRBJ2-7; 7 bases agree with TRBD2. The length of the CDR3 is 15 residues. Trimming took 3 bases from V and 6 from J; bases not matched to a gene: 11. Germline V gene lookup returns CDR1 MDHEN and CDR2 SYDVKM. The CDR3 coding sequence is TGTGCCAGCAGTTTGCGACTCGCGGGAGTTACCGAGCAGTACTTC. It specifies CASSLRLAGVTEQYF. Filled out from reference TRBV28 and TRBJ2-7, the complete variable domain reads DVKVTQSSRYLVKRTGEKVFLECVQDMDHENMFWYRQDPGLGLRLIYFSYDVKMKEKGDIPEGYSVSREKKERFSLILESASTNQTSMYLCASSLRLAGVTEQYFGPGTRLTVT.

This clonotype was counted ten times or more. The CDR3 DNA sequence: TGTGCCAGCAGCCCCCTCCGGGAATGGTACAATGAGCAGTTCTTC. This translates into CASSPLREWYNEQFF. The chain uses TRBV6-5 and TRBJ2-1; a weak D match, TRBD2 (5 bases). CDR3 length equals 15 residues. Germline CDR1 is MNHEY and CDR2 is SVGAGI. V lost 6 bases, J lost 4 bases, and 16 bases lay in between.

The J gene is TRBJ2-5, the V gene TRBV7-6; no clear D. The germline gives CDR1 SGHVS, CDR2 FNYEAQ. V lost 5 bases and J lost 7, with 20 bases in between. The CDR3 consists of 15 residues. The CDR3 nucleotides are TGTGCCAGCAGCCCCCTAGAGGACGCCCCGGGGACCCAGTACTTC. Its protein is CASSPLEDAPGTQYF.

This clonotype was detected only a few times. J is TRBJ1-2 and V is TRBV7-9; the match to TRBD1 covers 7 bases. This CDR3 spans 15 amino acids. Germline V gene sequence: CDR1 SEHNR, CDR2 FQNEAQ (reference sequence). Unmatched junction bases numbered 7, after V lost 2 bases and J lost 4 bases. CDR3 in DNA: TGTGCCAGCAGCTTACGACAGGGCTTCACCTATGGCTACACCTTC. As protein: CASSLRQGFTYGYTF.

This clonotype appeared a few times. The V call is TRBV20-1, the J call TRBJ1-2; perhaps TRBD1 as D (5 bases). Trimming pared 2 bases from V and 6 bases from J, leaving 16 bases between. CDR1 DFQATT and CDR2 SNEGSKA come from the germline V gene (reference sequence). The CDR3 length is 14 residues. The CDR3 spells CSARRPGGRDGYTF. Here the CDR3 DNA reads TGCAGTGCTAGACGCCCCGGGGGTAGGGATGGCTACACCTTC.

The genes are TRBV21-1 and TRBJ2-2; whether TRBD2, the table's D call, matches the DNA was not checked. TRBV21-1 is assigned pseudogene status. The CDR3 runs 15 residues. CDR3 coding DNA: TGTGCCAGCAGCATAGGGGAGCCGAACACCGGGGAGCTGTTTTTT. Translation: CASSIGEPNTGELFF.

This clonotype has a count of ten or more. This chain connects TRBV25-1 to TRBJ2-1, with 10 positions matching TRBD2. The junction had 4 bases not matched to a gene; V was cut back by 4 bases and J by 4 bases. Germline V lookup: CDR1 MGHDK, CDR2 SYGVNS. The CDR3 runs 15 residues. In DNA, the CDR3 is TGTGCCAGCAGTGTAGCGGGAGGCCGGTACAATGAGCAGTTCTTC. Translated: CASSVAGGRYNEQFF.

The table lists this clonotype with a few counts. V gene TRBV20-1 combines with J gene TRBJ1-2, with TRBD1 as a possible D gene (5 bases). CDR1 is DFQATT, CDR2 SNEGSKA, per germline (reference sequence). Deletions cut 3 bases from V and 4 bases from J, with 18 bases between. The CDR3 covers 15 residues. CDR3 sequence reads: CSARAGLTNPYGYTF. CDR3 DNA sequence: TGCAGTGCTAGGGCAGGGTTAACGAATCCCTATGGCTACACCTTC.

This clonotype was found many times. The chain couples TRBV14 to TRBJ2-7; 9 bases map to TRBD2. The CDR3 runs 18 residues. The J segment lost 4 bases and the V segment lost 0 bases, leaving 13 bases of the junction unmatched. Germline values: CDR1 SGHDN, CDR2 FVKESK. Here the CDR3 DNA reads TGTGCCAGCAGCCAAGACGAAGCAGTCGCACTAGCGGGTTACGAGCAGTACTTC. Its protein product is CASSQDEAVALAGYEQYF.

This clonotype has only a few counts. The V gene is TRBV25-1, the J gene TRBJ2-3, with D possibly TRBD1 on 6 matching bases. The germline gives CDR1 MGHDK, CDR2 SYGVNS. V was shortened by 5 bases and J by 6 bases, with 21 bases between the two germline ends. The CDR3 has 16 residues. This chain's CDR3 is CASSTRGGVVSDTQYF. CDR3 nucleotides: TGTGCCAGCAGTACCCGAGGGGGTGTTGTATCCGATACGCAGTATTTT.

This clonotype was counted ten times or more. The V gene is TRBV2, the J gene TRBJ1-1; a weak D match, TRBD1 (6 bases). The length of the CDR3 is 16 residues. CDR1 SNHLY and CDR2 FYNNEI come from the germline V gene. Trimming cost V 2 bases and J 5 bases, with 18 bases left between them. The CDR3 DNA reads TGTGCCAGCAGTGAATTGTGGGGGCAGGGAAGTACTGAAGCTTTCTTT. It yields the protein CASSELWGQGSTEAFF.

This clonotype was detected ten times or more. V is TRBV28 and J is TRBJ1-2, with TRBD1 matching over 7 bases. Germline lookup yields CDR1 MDHEN and CDR2 SYDVKM. With V trimmed by 7 bases and J by 8 bases, 13 bases remained unmatched. This CDR3 has 14 amino acids. The CDR3 DNA reads as TGTGCCAGCACTCCCTTGGGGCAGGGGGACGGCTACACCTTC. Translation: CASTPLGQGDGYTF.

This clonotype showed up many times. V and J are TRBV5-6 and TRBJ2-3; TRBD2 matches at 10 bases. CDR1 is SGHDT and CDR2 is YYEEEE in the germline V gene. The ends lost 2 bases at V and 0 bases at J; junction bases unmatched: 6. The CDR3 runs 17 residues. This CDR3 is CASSFGLAEISTDTQYF. The CDR3 DNA reads as TGTGCCAGCAGCTTCGGACTAGCGGAAATAAGCACAGATACGCAGTATTTT.

Many counts were recorded for this clonotype. The chain links TRBV25-1 to TRBJ2-3; D is unresolved. With 3 bases removed from V and 4 bases from J, the gap between germline ends came to 11 bases. This CDR3 spans 14 amino acids. The germline CDR1 and CDR2 sequences are MGHDK and SYGVNS. The CDR3 bases are TGTGCCAGCAGTGAGATTGCCGGGCCAGATACGCAGTATTTT. Amino acid sequence: CASSEIAGPDTQYF.